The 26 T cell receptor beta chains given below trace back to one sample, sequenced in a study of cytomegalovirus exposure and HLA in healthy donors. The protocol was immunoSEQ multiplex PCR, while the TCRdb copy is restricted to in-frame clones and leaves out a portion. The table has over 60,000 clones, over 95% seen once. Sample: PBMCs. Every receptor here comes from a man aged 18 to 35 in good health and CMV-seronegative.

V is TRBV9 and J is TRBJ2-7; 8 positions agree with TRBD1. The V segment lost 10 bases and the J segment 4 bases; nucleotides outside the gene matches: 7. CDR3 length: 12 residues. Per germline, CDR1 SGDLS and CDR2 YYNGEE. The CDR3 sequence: CASGQGNYEQYF. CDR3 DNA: TGTGCCTCCGGACAGGGAAATTACGAGCAGTACTTC.

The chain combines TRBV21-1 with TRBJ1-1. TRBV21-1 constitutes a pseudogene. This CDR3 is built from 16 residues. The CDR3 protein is CASSKDLWAAGGVAFF. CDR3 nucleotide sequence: TGTGCCAGCAGCAAAGATTTATGGGCAGCCGGGGGGGTAGCTTTCTTT.

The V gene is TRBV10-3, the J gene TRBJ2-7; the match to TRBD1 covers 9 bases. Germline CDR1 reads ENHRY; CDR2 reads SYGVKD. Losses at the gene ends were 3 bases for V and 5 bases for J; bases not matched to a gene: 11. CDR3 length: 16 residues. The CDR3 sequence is CAISERSGQGSDEQYF. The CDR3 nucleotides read TGTGCCATCAGTGAACGCTCGGGACAGGGAAGTGACGAGCAGTACTTC.

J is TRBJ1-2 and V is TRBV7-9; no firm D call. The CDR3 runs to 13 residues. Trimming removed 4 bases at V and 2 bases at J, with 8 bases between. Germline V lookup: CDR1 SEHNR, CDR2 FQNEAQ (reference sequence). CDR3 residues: CASSSTENYGYTF. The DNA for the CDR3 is TGTGCCAGCAGCTCCACAGAGAACTATGGCTACACCTTC.

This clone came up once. CDR3 DNA sequence: TGTGCCAGCAGTTACTCGGGACAGGGTCTCTATGGCTACACCTTC. It is translated as CASSYSGQGLYGYTF. V usage is TRBV6-5 and J usage is TRBJ1-2, with TRBD1 matching 9 bases. Germline lookup yields CDR1 MNHEY and CDR2 SVGAGI. Trimming cost V 0 bases and J 4 bases; bases outside gene matches: 3. The CDR3 has 15 residues.

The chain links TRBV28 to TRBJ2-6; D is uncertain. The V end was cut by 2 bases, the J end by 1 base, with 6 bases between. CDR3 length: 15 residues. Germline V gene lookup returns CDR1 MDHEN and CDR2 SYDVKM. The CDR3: CASSLKASGANVLTF. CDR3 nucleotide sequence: TGTGCCAGCAGTTTAAAAGCTTCTGGGGCCAACGTCCTGACTTTC.

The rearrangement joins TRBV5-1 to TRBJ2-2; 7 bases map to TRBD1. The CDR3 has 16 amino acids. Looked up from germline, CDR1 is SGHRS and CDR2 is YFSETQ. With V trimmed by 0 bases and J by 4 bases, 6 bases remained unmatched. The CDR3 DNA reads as TGCGCCAGCAGCTTGGCAGAGACAGGGTCCACCGGGGAGCTGTTTTTT. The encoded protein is CASSLAETGSTGELFF.

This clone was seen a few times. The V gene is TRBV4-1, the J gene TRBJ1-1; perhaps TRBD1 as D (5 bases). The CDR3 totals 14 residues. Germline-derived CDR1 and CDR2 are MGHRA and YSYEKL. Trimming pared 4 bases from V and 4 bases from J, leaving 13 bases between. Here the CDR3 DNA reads TGCGCCAGCAGCCCCATTGGCGGGGGCACTGAAGCTTTCTTT. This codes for CASSPIGGGTEAFF.

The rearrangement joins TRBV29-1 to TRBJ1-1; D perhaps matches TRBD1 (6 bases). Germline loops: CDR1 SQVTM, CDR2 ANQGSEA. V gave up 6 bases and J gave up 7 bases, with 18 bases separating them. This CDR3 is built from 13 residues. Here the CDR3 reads CSVRKTGGSEAFF. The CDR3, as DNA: TGCAGCGTCAGGAAGACAGGAGGTAGTGAAGCTTTCTTT.

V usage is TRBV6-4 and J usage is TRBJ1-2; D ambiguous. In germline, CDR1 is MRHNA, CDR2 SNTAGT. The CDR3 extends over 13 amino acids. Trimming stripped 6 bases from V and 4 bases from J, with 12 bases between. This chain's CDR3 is CASSRANGYGYTF. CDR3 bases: TGTGCCAGCAGCCGCGCGAATGGCTATGGCTACACCTTC.

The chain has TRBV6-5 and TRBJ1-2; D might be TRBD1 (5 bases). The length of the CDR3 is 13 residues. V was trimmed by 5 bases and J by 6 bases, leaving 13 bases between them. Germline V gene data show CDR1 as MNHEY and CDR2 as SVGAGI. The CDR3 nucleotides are TGTGCCAGCAGTGAAGGCAGGGCTCATGGCTACACCTTC. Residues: CASSEGRAHGYTF.

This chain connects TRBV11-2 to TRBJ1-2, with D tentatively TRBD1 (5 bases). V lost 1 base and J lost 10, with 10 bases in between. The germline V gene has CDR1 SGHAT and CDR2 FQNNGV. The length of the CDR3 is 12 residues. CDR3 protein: CASSLVRGDYTF. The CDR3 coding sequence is TGTGCCAGCAGCTTAGTACGGGGGGACTACACCTTC.

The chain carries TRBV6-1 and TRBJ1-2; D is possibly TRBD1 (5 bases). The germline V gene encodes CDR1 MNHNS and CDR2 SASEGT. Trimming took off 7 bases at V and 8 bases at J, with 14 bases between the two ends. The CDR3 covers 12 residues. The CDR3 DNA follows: TGTGCCAGCACAGGGCACACCGGGGGCTACACCTTC. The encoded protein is CASTGHTGGYTF.

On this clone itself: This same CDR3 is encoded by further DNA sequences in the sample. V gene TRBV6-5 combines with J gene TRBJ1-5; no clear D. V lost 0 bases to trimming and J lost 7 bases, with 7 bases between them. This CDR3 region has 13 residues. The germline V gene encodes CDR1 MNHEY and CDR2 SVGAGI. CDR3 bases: TGTGCCAGCAGTTACTCAACAAGACAGCCCCAGCATTTT. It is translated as CASSYSTRQPQHF.

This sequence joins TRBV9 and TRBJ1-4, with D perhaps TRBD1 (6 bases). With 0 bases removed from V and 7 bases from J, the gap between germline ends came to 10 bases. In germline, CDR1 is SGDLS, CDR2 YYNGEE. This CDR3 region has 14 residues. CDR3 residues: CASSVARGGEKLFF. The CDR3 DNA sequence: TGTGCCAGCAGCGTAGCAAGGGGGGGTGAAAAACTGTTTTTT.

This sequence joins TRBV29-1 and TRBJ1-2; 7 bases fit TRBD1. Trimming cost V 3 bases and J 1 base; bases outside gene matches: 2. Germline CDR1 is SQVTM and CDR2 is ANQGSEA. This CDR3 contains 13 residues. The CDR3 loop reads CSVDRGYNYGYTF. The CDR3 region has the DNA TGCAGCGTTGACAGGGGGTATAACTATGGCTACACCTTC.

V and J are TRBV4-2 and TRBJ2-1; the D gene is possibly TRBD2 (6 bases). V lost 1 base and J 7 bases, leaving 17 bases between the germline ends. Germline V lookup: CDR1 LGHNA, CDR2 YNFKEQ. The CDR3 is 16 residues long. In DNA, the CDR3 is TGTGCCAGCAGCCAAGTGCGGCAGGGAGGCTGGAATGAGCAGTTCTTC. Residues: CASSQVRQGGWNEQFF.

CDR3 region: CASSGGTNTEAFF. CDR3 nucleotides: TGTGCCAGTTCAGGGGGAACGAACACTGAAGCTTTCTTT. This chain connects TRBV27 to TRBJ1-1, with 7 bases aligning to TRBD1. Germline values: CDR1 MNHEY, CDR2 SMNVEV (reference sequence). This CDR3 comprises 13 residues. The trim removed 9 bases at V and 1 base at J, leaving 5 bases unmatched.

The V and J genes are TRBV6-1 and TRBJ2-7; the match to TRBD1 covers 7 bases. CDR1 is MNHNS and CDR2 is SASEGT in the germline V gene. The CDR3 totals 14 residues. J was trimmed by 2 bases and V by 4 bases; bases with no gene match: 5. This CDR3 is CASSARGPPYEQYF. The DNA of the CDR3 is TGTGCCAGCAGTGCAAGGGGGCCACCCTACGAGCAGTACTTC.

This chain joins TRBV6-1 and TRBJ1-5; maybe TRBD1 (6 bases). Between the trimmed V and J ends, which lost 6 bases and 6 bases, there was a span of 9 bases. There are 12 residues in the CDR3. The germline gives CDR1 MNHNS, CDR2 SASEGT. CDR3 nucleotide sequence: TGTGCCAGCAGACAGGGTAGTCAGCCCCAGCATTTT. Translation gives CASRQGSQPQHF.

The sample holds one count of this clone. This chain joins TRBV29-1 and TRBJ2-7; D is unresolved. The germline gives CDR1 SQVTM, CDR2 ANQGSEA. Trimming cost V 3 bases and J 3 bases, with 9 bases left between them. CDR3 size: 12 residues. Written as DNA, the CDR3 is TGCAGCGTTGAGATACGCGGCTACGAGCAGTACTTC. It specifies CSVEIRGYEQYF.

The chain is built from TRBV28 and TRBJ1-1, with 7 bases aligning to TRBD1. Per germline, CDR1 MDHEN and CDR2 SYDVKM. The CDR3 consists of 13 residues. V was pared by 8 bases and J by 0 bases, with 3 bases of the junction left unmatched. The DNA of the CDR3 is TGTGCCAGCTTGACAGGGCTGAACACTGAAGCTTTCTTT. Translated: CASLTGLNTEAFF.

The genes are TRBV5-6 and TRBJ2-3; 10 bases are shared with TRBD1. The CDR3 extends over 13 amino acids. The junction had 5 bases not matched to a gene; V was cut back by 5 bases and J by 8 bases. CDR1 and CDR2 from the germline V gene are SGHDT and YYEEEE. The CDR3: CASRGQGIGTQYF. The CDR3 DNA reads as TGTGCCAGCAGGGGACAGGGGATCGGTACGCAGTATTTT. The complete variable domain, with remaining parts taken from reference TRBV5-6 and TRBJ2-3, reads DAGVTQSPTHLIKTRGQQVTLRCSPKSGHDTVSWYQQALGQGPQFIFQYYEEEERQRGNFPDRFSGHQFPNYSSELNVNALLLGDSALYLCASRGQGIGTQYFGPGTRLTVL.

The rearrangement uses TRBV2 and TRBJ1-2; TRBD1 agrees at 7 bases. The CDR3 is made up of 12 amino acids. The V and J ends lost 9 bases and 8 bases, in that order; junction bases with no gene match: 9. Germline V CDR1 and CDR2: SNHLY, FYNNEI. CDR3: CASKQGSQGYTF. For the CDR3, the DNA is TGTGCCAGTAAACAGGGGTCGCAGGGCTACACCTTC.

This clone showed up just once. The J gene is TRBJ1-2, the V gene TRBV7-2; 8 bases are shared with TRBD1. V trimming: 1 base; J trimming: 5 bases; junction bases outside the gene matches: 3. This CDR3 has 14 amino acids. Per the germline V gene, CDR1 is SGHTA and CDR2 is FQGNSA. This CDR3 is CASSLGTGKYGYTF. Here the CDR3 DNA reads TGTGCCAGCAGCTTAGGGACAGGGAAATATGGCTACACCTTC.

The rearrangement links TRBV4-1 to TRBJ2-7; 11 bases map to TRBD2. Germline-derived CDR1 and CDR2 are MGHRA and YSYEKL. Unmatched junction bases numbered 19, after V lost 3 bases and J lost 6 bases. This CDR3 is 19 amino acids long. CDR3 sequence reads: CASSQVTGTSGPRRREQYF. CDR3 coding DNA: TGCGCCAGCAGCCAGGTAACCGGGACTAGCGGACCCCGGAGGCGCGAGCAGTACTTC.